This TCR beta chain comes out of a study of cytomegalovirus exposure and HLA in healthy donors. As for the study in general: About 80 million unique TCRs from HLA-typed donors made up an early data release.

Study observations and caveats: Prior analysis indicated that the majority of TCR beta V segments exhibited productivity approximately 90% or approximately 30% of the time.

V lost 4 bases and J lost 4, with 10 bases in between. Germline V lookup: CDR1 LNHDA, CDR2 SQIVND (reference sequence). The CDR3 loop spans 14 amino acids. Worth noting for this clone: Its specificity is unknown.

The PCR used 60 Vbeta and 13 Jbeta primers. Per the authors' pipeline: There were about 80 million unique TCR beta chains by a later count, and 10 million to 12 million of them were shared. Libraries were prepared by immunoSEQ multiplex PCR; TCRdb keeps only in-frame clonotypes and omits some of them. V, J and clone size were drawn from that table, and D and trimming were deduced from the DNA. The repertoire includes about 180,000 clones, around 80% of them detected once, and over 1.1% sits in the top ten. This sequence originates from a young man in good health and CMV-seronegative. The rearrangement uses TRBV19 and TRBJ2-2; D gene uncertain. Sequencing used PBMCs. In DNA form, the CDR3 reads TGTGCCAGTAGTACCCTATCCGTCACCGGGGAGCTGTTTTTT. This gives the protein CASSTLSVTGELFF.